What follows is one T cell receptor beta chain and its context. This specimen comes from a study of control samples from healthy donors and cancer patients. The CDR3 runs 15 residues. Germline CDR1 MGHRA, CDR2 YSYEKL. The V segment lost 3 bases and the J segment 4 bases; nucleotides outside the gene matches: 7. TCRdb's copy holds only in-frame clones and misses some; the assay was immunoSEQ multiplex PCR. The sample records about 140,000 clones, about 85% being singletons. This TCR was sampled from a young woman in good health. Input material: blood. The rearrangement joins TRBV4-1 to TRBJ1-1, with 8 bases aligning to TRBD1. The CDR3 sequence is CASSQVQGAATEAFF. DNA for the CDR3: TGCGCCAGCAGCCAGGTTCAGGGGGCTGCCACTGAAGCTTTCTTT.